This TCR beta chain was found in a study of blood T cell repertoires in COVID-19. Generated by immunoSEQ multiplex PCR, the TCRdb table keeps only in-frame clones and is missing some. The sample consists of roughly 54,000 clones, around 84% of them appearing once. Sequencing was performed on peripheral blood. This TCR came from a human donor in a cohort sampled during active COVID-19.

The CDR3 loop reads CASRAGQGPTDTQYF. The DNA for the CDR3 is TGTGCCAGCAGGGCTGGACAGGGGCCCACAGATACGCAGTATTTT. The chain carries TRBV6-5 and TRBJ2-3; 9 bases match TRBD1. CDR3 length: 15 residues. V was pared by 6 bases and J by 2 bases, with 6 bases of the junction left unmatched. Germline CDR1 reads MNHEY; CDR2 reads SVGAGI.